A single sample is the source of the 30 T cell receptor beta chains below, sequenced in a study of technical replicates of blood from several donors. Only in-frame clones appear in the TCRdb table, and some are missing; sequencing was by immunoSEQ multiplex PCR. Counted here are tens of thousands of clones, 91% occurring once; the ten biggest clones make up 0.3% to 0.45%. Specimen: T cells isolated from PBMCs. The receptors shown here come from a human donor in good health. Some clones in this sample may be carry-over from other donors' samples.

The V and J genes are TRBV2 and TRBJ2-2; TRBD2 is a possible D gene (6 bases). The V and J ends lost 4 bases and 0 bases respectively, with 9 bases between them. The germline V gene has CDR1 SNHLY and CDR2 FYNNEI. The CDR3 runs 15 residues. The CDR3 spells CASSVREANTGELFF. The CDR3 nucleotides read TGTGCCAGCAGTGTAAGGGAGGCGAACACCGGGGAGCTGTTTTTT.

The rearrangement links TRBV19 to TRBJ2-4; 7 bases map to TRBD2. The CDR3 consists of 16 residues. Trimming took 3 bases from V and 2 from J; bases not matched to a gene: 7. Looked up from germline, CDR1 is LNHDA and CDR2 is SQIVND (reference sequence). In DNA form, the CDR3 reads TGTGCCAGTAGTATCATTGACGGGAGGTCCAAAAACATTCAGTACTTC. As protein: CASSIIDGRSKNIQYF.

V is TRBV27 and J is TRBJ1-2; D is ambiguous. Germline lookup yields CDR1 MNHEY and CDR2 SMNVEV (reference sequence). Trimming pared 0 bases from V and 2 bases from J, leaving 10 bases between. The CDR3 spans 15 residues. CDR3 DNA sequence: TGTGCCAGCAGTTTATCGCAGGAAGCCAACTATGGCTACACCTTC. This codes for CASSLSQEANYGYTF.

This clone was recorded once. The chain recombines TRBV5-4 with TRBJ1-2, with unresolved D. There are 13 residues in the CDR3. The germline V gene has CDR1 SGHNT and CDR2 YYREEE (reference sequence). V was cut by 2 bases and J by 7 bases, with 12 bases left in between. The CDR3 region has the DNA TGTGCCAGCAGCTTTAATGGTGGAGGTGGCTACACCTTC. Translating gives CASSFNGGGGYTF.

The rearrangement uses TRBV2 and TRBJ1-4, with D possibly TRBD1 on 5 matching bases. V shed 7 bases and J shed 3 bases, with 9 bases lying between them. Per the germline V gene, CDR1 is SNHLY and CDR2 is FYNNEI. The CDR3 is 13 residues long. The CDR3 DNA follows: TGTGCCAGCAAGGGGCTCTCTAATGAAAAACTGTTTTTT. Its protein product is CASKGLSNEKLFF.

This clone was recorded only once. Here the CDR3 reads CASGPPTGSLKSEKLFF. CDR3 bases: TGTGCTAGTGGCCCCCCGACAGGGAGCCTGAAGAGTGAAAAACTGTTTTTT. This chain connects TRBV12-5 to TRBJ1-4; TRBD1 matches 7 bases. Trimming removed 6 bases from V and 7 bases from J; junction bases left unmatched: 17. The CDR3 loop spans 17 amino acids. Germline loops: CDR1 LGHNT, CDR2 FRNRAP.

This chain uses TRBV27 with TRBJ2-7, with D perhaps TRBD1 (7 bases). The germline gives CDR1 MNHEY, CDR2 SMNVEV (reference sequence). V lost 0 bases to trimming and J lost 3 bases, with 24 bases between them. The CDR3 runs to 19 residues. CDR3: CASSLSISPPDRRVYEQYF. CDR3 DNA: TGTGCCAGCAGTTTATCGATAAGCCCACCGGACAGGAGGGTCTACGAGCAGTACTTC.

The chain employs TRBV7-6 and TRBJ1-2, with 7 positions matching TRBD1. This CDR3 has 14 residues. Germline V CDR1 and CDR2: SGHVS, FNYEAQ. With 6 bases clipped from V and 4 bases from J, the junction kept 8 bases outside the gene matches. The DNA of the CDR3 is TGTGCCAGCAGTATACAGGGGACAAGCTATGGCTACACCTTC. Translation gives CASSIQGTSYGYTF.

This clone was seen only once. This chain uses TRBV30 with TRBJ1-4; 7 nucleotides agree with TRBD1. V dropped 3 bases and J dropped 0; count of bases not matched to a gene: 10. Germline CDR1 and CDR2: GTSNPN and SVGIG (reference sequence). The CDR3 extends over 17 amino acids. The CDR3 is CAWRQGQLLSTNEKLFF. For the CDR3, the DNA is TGTGCCTGGAGACAGGGACAGCTGCTATCAACTAATGAAAAACTGTTTTTT.

V gene TRBV5-5 combines with J gene TRBJ2-7; D gene ambiguous. Trimming took 2 bases from V and 2 from J, leaving 8 bases between them. CDR3 size: 13 residues. The germline CDR1 and CDR2 sequences are SGHKS and YYEKEE (reference sequence). The CDR3 is CASSFLPAYEQYF. CDR3 in DNA: TGTGCCAGCAGCTTTCTACCCGCCTACGAGCAGTACTTC.

This clone was recorded a few times. J is TRBJ2-7 and V is TRBV30; D might be TRBD1 (6 bases). This CDR3 has 12 amino acids. CDR1 is GTSNPN and CDR2 is SVGIG in the germline V gene (reference sequence). Trimming removed 6 bases from V and 7 bases from J, with 16 bases in between. The CDR3 region is CACSPVRGEQYF. CDR3 coding DNA: TGTGCCTGTAGTCCGGTGAGGGGGGAGCAGTACTTC. Complete variable domain (other parts from reference TRBV30 and TRBJ2-7): SQTIHQWPATLVQPVGSPLSLECTVEGTSNPNLYWYRQAAGRGLQLLFYSVGIGQISSEVPQNLSASRPQDRQFILSSKKLLLSDSGFYLCACSPVRGEQYFGPGTRLTVT.

J is TRBJ2-5 and V is TRBV7-2, with TRBD1 identical over 7 bases. Losses at the gene ends were 5 bases for V and 3 bases for J; bases not matched to a gene: 12. Looked up from germline, CDR1 is SGHTA and CDR2 is FQGNSA. This CDR3 has 16 residues. Written as DNA, the CDR3 is TGTGCCAGCAGCGACTCTCGCAGGGGGTTTAAAGAGACCCAGTACTTC. This gives the protein CASSDSRRGFKETQYF.

The V and J genes are TRBV5-6 and TRBJ2-5, with TRBD1 matching over 7 bases. CDR3 length: 13 amino acids. Per the germline V gene, CDR1 is SGHDT and CDR2 is YYEEEE. Trimming at V came to 6 bases and at J to 4 bases, leaving 6 bases not matched to a gene. The CDR3 sequence is CASKTTGTETQYF. DNA for the CDR3: TGTGCCAGCAAAACGACAGGGACAGAGACCCAGTACTTC.

V usage is TRBV5-6 and J usage is TRBJ2-3; D is unclear. Trimming pared 0 bases from V and 4 bases from J, leaving 12 bases between. The germline gives CDR1 SGHDT, CDR2 YYEEEE. The CDR3 consists of 15 residues. CDR3 sequence reads: CASSLGAYASDTQYF. CDR3 nucleotide sequence: TGTGCCAGCAGCTTGGGGGCTTACGCCTCAGATACGCAGTATTTT.

This chain links TRBV11-2 with TRBJ2-1, with TRBD2 identical over 8 bases. J lost 8 bases, V lost 6 bases, and 12 bases had no gene match. There are 15 residues in the CDR3. Germline V gene sequence: CDR1 SGHAT, CDR2 FQNNGV. CDR3 residues: CASSLSSREGDEQFF. The DNA for the CDR3 is TGTGCCAGCAGTCTGAGTAGTCGGGAGGGGGATGAGCAGTTCTTC.

The V gene is TRBV10-1, the J gene TRBJ2-7, with TRBD1 as a possible D gene (5 bases). From germline, CDR1 is WNHNN and CDR2 SYGVQD (reference sequence). The CDR3 is made up of 12 amino acids. V was pared by 6 bases and J by 0 bases, with 6 bases between. CDR3 residues: CASSDSSYEQYF. CDR3 bases: TGCGCCAGCAGCGACAGCTCCTACGAGCAGTACTTC.

The V call is TRBV13, the J call TRBJ1-1; no clear D. The V gene lost 0 bases and the J gene lost 0 bases, with 5 bases spanning the gap. Germline assignment: CDR1 PRHDT and CDR2 FYEKMQ (reference sequence). The CDR3 loop spans 14 amino acids. This CDR3 reads CASSLGQLNTEAFF. In nucleotides, the CDR3 is TGTGCCAGCAGCTTAGGACAGTTGAACACTGAAGCTTTCTTT.

This clone was seen once. The V gene is TRBV5-4, the J gene TRBJ2-7, with D perhaps matching TRBD1 (5 bases). Germline loops: CDR1 SGHNT, CDR2 YYREEE (reference sequence). The CDR3 is 12 residues long. V was clipped by 5 bases and J by 5 bases, with 11 bases between them. The CDR3 nucleotides read TGTGCCAGCAGTTACTCAGGGAACGAGCAGTACTTC. Its translation: CASSYSGNEQYF.

In this sample, this clone turned up once. The V gene is TRBV30, the J gene TRBJ2-3, with 9 bases fitting TRBD1. The germline gives CDR1 GTSNPN, CDR2 SVGIG (reference sequence). This CDR3 is built from 15 residues. V gave up 3 bases and J gave up 1 base; unmatched junction bases: 5. CDR3 DNA: TGTGCCTGGAGGGGGGGGGACAGGGGCACAGATACGCAGTATTTT. Its protein product is CAWRGGDRGTDTQYF.

This sequence joins TRBV19 and TRBJ2-3; 7 bases map to TRBD2. The trim removed 3 bases at V and 2 bases at J, leaving 5 bases unmatched. Germline loops: CDR1 LNHDA, CDR2 SQIVND (reference sequence). The CDR3 length is 15 residues. The CDR3 protein is CASSISAGATDTQYF. DNA for the CDR3: TGTGCCAGTAGTATTTCGGCGGGAGCCACAGATACGCAGTATTTT.

The CDR3 sequence: CASSEVGGANYGYTF. The CDR3 bases are TGTGCCAGCAGTGAAGTAGGTGGAGCTAACTATGGCTACACCTTC. The chain uses TRBV6-1 and TRBJ1-2; D is unresolved. V lost 1 base, J lost 0 bases, and 9 bases lay in between. The CDR3 is 15 residues long. CDR1 MNHNS and CDR2 SASEGT come from the germline V gene.

This clone was counted once. The rearrangement links TRBV2 to TRBJ1-5; no reliable D call. Trimming cost V 6 bases and J 0 bases, with 15 bases left between them. Germline lookup yields CDR1 SNHLY and CDR2 FYNNEI. CDR3 size: 16 residues. DNA of the CDR3: TGTGCCAGCAGCCCCGAGGTCATCCTTAGCAATCAGCCCCAGCATTTT. Translating gives CASSPEVILSNQPQHF. The whole variable domain, remainder taken from reference TRBV2 and TRBJ1-5, is EPEVTQTPSHQVTQMGQEVILRCVPISNHLYFYWYRQILGQKVEFLVSFYNNEISEKSEIFDDQFSVERPDGSNFTLKIRSTKLEDSAMYFCASSPEVILSNQPQHFGDGTRLSIL.

The chain couples TRBV30 to TRBJ2-1, with TRBD2 identical over 12 bases. Germline V CDR1 and CDR2: GTSNPN, SVGIG (reference sequence). Germline trimming cut 3 bases from V and 4 bases from J; bases unmatched to any gene: 1. This CDR3 is built from 14 residues. This CDR3 reads CAWRGTSGYNEQFF. CDR3 DNA: TGTGCCTGGAGGGGGACTAGCGGGTACAATGAGCAGTTCTTC.

J is TRBJ2-3 and V is TRBV11-2; possibly TRBD2 for D (6 bases). With 3 bases removed from V and 5 bases from J, the gap between germline ends came to 15 bases. The CDR3 has 15 amino acids. Germline loops: CDR1 SGHAT, CDR2 FQNNGV. CDR3 sequence (DNA): TGTGCCAGCAGCTTCCGCGGCGCGGAGGGAGATACGCAGTATTTT. Protein sequence: CASSFRGAEGDTQYF.

The chain combines TRBV9 with TRBJ2-2; 10 bases match TRBD2. Germline V CDR1 and CDR2: SGDLS, YYNGEE. The CDR3 extends over 18 amino acids. Germline trimming cut 0 bases from V and 1 base from J; bases unmatched to any gene: 6. The CDR3 loop reads CASSVDPLAGMNTGELFF. DNA for the CDR3: TGTGCCAGCAGCGTAGACCCACTAGCGGGGATGAACACCGGGGAGCTGTTTTTT. The complete variable domain, with remaining parts taken from reference TRBV9 and TRBJ2-2, reads DSGVTQTPKHLITATGQRVTLRCSPRSGDLSVYWYQQSLDQGLQFLIQYYNGEERAKGNILERFSAQQFPDLHSELNLSSLELGDSALYFCASSVDPLAGMNTGELFFGEGSRLTVL.

This sequence joins TRBV9 and TRBJ1-3; D gene uncertain. The germline V gene encodes CDR1 SGDLS and CDR2 YYNGEE. The CDR3 is 16 residues long. Trimming left V 0 bases short and J 0 bases short, with 10 bases between. This CDR3 is CASSVGPMVSGNTIYF. DNA of the CDR3: TGTGCCAGCAGCGTAGGGCCAATGGTCTCTGGAAACACCATATATTTT. Based on the CDR3 plus reference TRBV9 and TRBJ1-3, the full variable domain is DSGVTQTPKHLITATGQRVTLRCSPRSGDLSVYWYQQSLDQGLQFLIQYYNGEERAKGNILERFSAQQFPDLHSELNLSSLELGDSALYFCASSVGPMVSGNTIYFGEGSWLTVV.

The V and J genes are TRBV7-2 and TRBJ2-5; no reliable D call. V lost 1 base to trimming and J lost 2 bases, with 8 bases between them. The CDR3 is 14 amino acids. The germline gives CDR1 SGHTA, CDR2 FQGNSA. The CDR3 region is CASSLVLLQETQYF. The CDR3 nucleotides read TGTGCCAGCAGCTTAGTACTGCTACAAGAGACCCAGTACTTC. The full variable domain, with the rest looked up from reference TRBV7-2 and TRBJ2-5, is GAGVSQSPSNKVTEKGKDVELRCDPISGHTALYWYRQSLGQGLEFLIYFQGNSAPDKSGLPSDRFSAERTGGSVSTLTIQRTQQEDSAVYLCASSLVLLQETQYFGPGTRLLVL.

The rearrangement joins TRBV7-9 to TRBJ2-1, with D perhaps TRBD2 (6 bases). Germline lookup yields CDR1 SEHNR and CDR2 FQNEAQ (reference sequence). The CDR3 is 17 residues long. Trimming stripped 1 base from V and 8 bases from J, with 21 bases between. CDR3: CASSLVIAVGRNDEQFF. In DNA, the CDR3 is TGTGCCAGCAGCTTAGTGATCGCTGTCGGGAGAAACGATGAGCAGTTCTTC.

J is TRBJ2-1 and V is TRBV15, with a weak D call TRBD1 (5 bases). The V gene's germline CDR1 is LNHNV and CDR2 YYDKDF (reference sequence). The CDR3 loop spans 13 amino acids. Trimming removed 6 bases at V and 7 bases at J, with 13 bases between. The chain's CDR3 is CATSTGPLNEQFF. CDR3 in DNA: TGTGCCACCAGTACAGGCCCTCTTAATGAGCAGTTCTTC.

V gene TRBV25-1 combines with J gene TRBJ1-1; tentative D call: TRBD1 (6 bases). CDR1 MGHDK and CDR2 SYGVNS come from the germline V gene. This CDR3 comprises 13 residues. V dropped 8 bases and J dropped 1 base, with 11 bases sitting between them. CDR3 sequence reads: CASERTANTEAFF. CDR3 sequence (DNA): TGTGCCAGCGAGAGGACAGCGAACACTGAAGCTTTCTTT.